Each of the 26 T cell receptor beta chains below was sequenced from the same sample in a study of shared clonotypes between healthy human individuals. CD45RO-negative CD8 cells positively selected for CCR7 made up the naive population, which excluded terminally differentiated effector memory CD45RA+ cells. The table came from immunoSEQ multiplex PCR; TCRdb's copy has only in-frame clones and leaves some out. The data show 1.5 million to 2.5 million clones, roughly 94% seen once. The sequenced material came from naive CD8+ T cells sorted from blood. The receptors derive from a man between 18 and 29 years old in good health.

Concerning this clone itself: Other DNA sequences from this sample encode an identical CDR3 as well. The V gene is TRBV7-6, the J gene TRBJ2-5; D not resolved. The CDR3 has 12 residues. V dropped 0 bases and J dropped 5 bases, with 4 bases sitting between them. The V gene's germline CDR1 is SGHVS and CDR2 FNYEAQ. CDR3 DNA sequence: TGTGCCAGCAGCTTAGCGGGCGAGACCCAGTACTTC. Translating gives CASSLAGETQYF.

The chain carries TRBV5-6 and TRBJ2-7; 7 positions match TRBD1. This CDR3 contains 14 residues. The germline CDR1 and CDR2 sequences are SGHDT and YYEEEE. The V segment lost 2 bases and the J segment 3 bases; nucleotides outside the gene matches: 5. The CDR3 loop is CASSFGDSFYEQYF. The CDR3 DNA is TGTGCCAGCAGCTTCGGGGACAGCTTCTACGAGCAGTACTTC.

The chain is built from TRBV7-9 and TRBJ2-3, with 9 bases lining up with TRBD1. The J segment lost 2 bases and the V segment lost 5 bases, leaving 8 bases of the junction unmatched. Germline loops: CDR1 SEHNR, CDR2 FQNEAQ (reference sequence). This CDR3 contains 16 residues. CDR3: CASSPWGQGDTDTQYF. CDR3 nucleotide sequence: TGTGCCAGCAGCCCTTGGGGACAGGGAGACACAGATACGCAGTATTTT.

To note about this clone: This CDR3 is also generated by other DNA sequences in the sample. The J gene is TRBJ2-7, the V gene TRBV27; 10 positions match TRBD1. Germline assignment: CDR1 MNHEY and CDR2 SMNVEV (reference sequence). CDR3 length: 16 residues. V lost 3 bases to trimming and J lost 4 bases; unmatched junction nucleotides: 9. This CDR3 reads CASSLLLGQGLYEQYF. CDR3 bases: TGTGCCAGCAGTTTGTTACTGGGACAGGGGTTGTACGAGCAGTACTTC.

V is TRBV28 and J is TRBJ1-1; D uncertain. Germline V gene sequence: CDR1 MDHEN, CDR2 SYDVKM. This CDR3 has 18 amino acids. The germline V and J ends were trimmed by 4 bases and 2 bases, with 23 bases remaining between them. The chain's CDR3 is CASSSTLPDPTGNTEAFF. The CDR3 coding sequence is TGTGCCAGCAGTTCAACTCTACCGGACCCTACGGGAAACACTGAAGCTTTCTTT.

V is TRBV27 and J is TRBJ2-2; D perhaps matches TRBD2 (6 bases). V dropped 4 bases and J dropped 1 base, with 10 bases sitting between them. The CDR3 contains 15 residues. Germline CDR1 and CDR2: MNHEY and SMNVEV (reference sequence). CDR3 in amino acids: CASSYRGKNTGELFF. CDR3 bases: TGTGCCAGCAGTTACCGCGGGAAGAACACCGGGGAGCTGTTTTTT.

The CDR3 sequence is CATHTGVGSTDTQYF. CDR3 nucleotides: TGTGCCACCCATACGGGGGTGGGTAGCACAGATACGCAGTATTTT. J is TRBJ2-3 and V is TRBV19; D is possibly TRBD2 (6 bases). Deletions cut 10 bases from V and 0 bases from J, with 17 bases between. CDR1 LNHDA and CDR2 SQIVND come from the germline V gene (reference sequence). This CDR3 contains 15 residues. The full variable domain, completed using reference TRBV19 and TRBJ2-3, is DGGITQSPKYLFRKEGQNVTLSCEQNLNHDAMYWYRQDPGQGLRLIYYSQIVNDFQKGDIAEGYSVSREKKESFPLTVTSAQKNPTAFYLCATHTGVGSTDTQYFGPGTRLTVL.

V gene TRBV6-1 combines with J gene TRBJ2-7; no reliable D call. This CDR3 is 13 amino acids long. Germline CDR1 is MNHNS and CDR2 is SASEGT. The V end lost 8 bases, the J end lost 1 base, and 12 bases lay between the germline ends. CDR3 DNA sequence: TGTGCCAGCGCTCCGCTGGGATCCTACGAGCAGTACTTC. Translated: CASAPLGSYEQYF.

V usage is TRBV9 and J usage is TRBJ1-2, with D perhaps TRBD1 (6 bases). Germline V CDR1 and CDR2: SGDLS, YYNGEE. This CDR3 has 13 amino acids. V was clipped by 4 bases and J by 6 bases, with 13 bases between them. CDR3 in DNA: TGTGCCAGCAGCCCGGGGGGGGCCCATGGCTACACCTTC. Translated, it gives CASSPGGAHGYTF.

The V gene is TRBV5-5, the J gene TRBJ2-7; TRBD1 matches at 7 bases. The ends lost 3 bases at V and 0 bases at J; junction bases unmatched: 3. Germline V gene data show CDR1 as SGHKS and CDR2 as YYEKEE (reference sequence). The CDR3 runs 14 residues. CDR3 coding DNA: TGTGCCAGCAGCTGGGGGACAGACTCCTACGAGCAGTACTTC. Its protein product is CASSWGTDSYEQYF. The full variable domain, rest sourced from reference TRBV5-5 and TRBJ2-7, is DAGVTQSPTHLIKTRGQQVTLRCSPISGHKSVSWYQQVLGQGPQFIFQYYEKEERGRGNFPDRFSARQFPNYSSELNVNALLLGDSALYLCASSWGTDSYEQYFGPGTRLTVT.

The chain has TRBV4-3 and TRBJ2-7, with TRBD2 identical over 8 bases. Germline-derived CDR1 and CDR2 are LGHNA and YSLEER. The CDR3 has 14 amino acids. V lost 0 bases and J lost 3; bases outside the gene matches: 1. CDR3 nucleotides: TGCGCCAGCAGCCAAGAGACTAGCGACTACGAGCAGTACTTC. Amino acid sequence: CASSQETSDYEQYF.

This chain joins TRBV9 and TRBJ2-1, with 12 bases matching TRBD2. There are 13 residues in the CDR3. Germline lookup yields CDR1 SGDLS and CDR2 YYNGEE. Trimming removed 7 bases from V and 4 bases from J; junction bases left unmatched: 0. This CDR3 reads CASGLAGYNEQFF. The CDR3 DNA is TGTGCCAGCGGACTAGCGGGGTACAATGAGCAGTTCTTC.

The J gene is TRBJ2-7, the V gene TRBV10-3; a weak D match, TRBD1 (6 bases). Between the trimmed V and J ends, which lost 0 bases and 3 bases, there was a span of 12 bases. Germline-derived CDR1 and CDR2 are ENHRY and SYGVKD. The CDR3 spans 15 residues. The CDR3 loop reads CAISESETGGYEQYF. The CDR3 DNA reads TGTGCCATCAGTGAGTCCGAGACAGGAGGCTACGAGCAGTACTTC.

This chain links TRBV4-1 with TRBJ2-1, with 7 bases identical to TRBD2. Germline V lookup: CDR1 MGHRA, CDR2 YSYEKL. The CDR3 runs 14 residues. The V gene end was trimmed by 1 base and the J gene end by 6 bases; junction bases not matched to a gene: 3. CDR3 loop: CASSQGTRCNEQFF. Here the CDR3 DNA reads TGCGCCAGCAGCCAAGGGACTAGGTGCAATGAGCAGTTCTTC.

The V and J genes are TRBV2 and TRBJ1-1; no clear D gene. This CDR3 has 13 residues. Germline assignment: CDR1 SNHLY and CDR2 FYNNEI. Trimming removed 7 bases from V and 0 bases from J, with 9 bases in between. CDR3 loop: CASTDILNTEAFF. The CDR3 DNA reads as TGTGCCAGCACGGATATACTGAACACTGAAGCTTTCTTT.

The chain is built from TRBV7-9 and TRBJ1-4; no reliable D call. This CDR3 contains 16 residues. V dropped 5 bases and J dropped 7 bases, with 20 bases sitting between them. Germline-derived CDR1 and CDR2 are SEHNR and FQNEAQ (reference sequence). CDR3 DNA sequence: TGTGCCAGCAGCCCGCCCGACGGGCCCCTGCTTGAAAAACTGTTTTTT. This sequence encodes CASSPPDGPLLEKLFF.

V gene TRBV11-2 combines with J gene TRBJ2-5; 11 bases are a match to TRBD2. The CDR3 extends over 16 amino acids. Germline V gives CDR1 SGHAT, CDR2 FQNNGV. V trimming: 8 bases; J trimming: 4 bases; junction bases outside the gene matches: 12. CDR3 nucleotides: TGTGCCAGCTTTCGGGCTAGCGGGGGGTCTAGAGAGACCCAGTACTTC. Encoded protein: CASFRASGGSRETQYF. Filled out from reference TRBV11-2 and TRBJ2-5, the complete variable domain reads EAGVAQSPRYKIIEKRQSVAFWCNPISGHATLYWYQQILGQGPKLLIQFQNNGVVDDSQLPKDRFSAERLKGVDSTLKIQPAKLEDSAVYLCASFRASGGSRETQYFGPGTRLLVL.

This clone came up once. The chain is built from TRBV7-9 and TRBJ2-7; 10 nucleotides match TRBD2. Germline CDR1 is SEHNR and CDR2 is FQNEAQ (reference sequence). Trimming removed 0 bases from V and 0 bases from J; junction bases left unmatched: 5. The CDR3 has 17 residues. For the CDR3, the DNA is TGTGCCAGCAGCTTAGCACCACTAGCGGGGAGCTCCTACGAGCAGTACTTC. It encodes CASSLAPLAGSSYEQYF.

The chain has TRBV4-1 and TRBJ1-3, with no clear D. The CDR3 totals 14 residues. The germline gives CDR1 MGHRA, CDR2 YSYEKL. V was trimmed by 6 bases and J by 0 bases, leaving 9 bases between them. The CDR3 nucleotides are TGCGCCAGCAGTCCCTCCTACTCTGGAAACACCATATATTTT. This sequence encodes CASSPSYSGNTIYF.

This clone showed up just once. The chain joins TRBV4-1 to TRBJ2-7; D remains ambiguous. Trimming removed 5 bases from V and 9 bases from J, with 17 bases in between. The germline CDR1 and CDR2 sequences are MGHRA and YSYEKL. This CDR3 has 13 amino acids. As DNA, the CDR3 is TGCGCCAGCAGCTCCCTTGATAGGGCTGGGCAGTACTTC. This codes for CASSSLDRAGQYF.

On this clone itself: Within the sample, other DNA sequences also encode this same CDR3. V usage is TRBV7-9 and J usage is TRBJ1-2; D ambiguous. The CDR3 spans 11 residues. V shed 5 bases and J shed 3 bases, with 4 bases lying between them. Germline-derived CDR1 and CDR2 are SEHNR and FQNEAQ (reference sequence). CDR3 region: CASSLDYGYTF. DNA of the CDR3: TGTGCCAGCAGCCTTGACTATGGCTACACCTTC.

The CDR3 region is CSVEEEGQETYEQYF. The CDR3 DNA sequence: TGCAGCGTTGAAGAGGAAGGGCAGGAGACCTACGAGCAGTACTTC. V gene TRBV29-1 combines with J gene TRBJ2-7; D is unresolved. The germline V and J ends were trimmed by 0 bases and 2 bases, with 14 bases remaining between them. This CDR3 contains 15 residues. CDR1 is SQVTM, CDR2 ANQGSEA, per germline.

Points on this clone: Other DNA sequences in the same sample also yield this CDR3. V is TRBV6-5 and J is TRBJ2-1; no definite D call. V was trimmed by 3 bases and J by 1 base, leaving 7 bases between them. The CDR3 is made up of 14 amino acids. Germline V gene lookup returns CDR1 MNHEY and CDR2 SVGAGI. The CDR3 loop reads CASSYADSYNEQFF. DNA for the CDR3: TGTGCCAGCAGTTATGCAGATTCCTACAATGAGCAGTTCTTC.

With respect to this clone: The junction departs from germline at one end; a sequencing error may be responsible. The CDR3 sequence: CASSHTFPSGTEPFSF. CDR3 coding DNA: TGCGCCAGCAGCCACACATTCCCATCCGGGACGGAACCCTTTTCCTTC. This sequence joins TRBV4-1 and TRBJ1-2; a possible D gene is TRBD1 (5 bases). CDR1 is MGHRA and CDR2 is YSYEKL in the germline V gene. This CDR3 region has 16 residues.

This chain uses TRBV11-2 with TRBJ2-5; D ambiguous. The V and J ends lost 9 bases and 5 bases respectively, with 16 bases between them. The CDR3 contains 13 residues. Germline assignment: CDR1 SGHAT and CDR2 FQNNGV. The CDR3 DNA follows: TGTGCCAGGAGTATCGGCAGGTTGGAGACCCAGTACTTC. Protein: CARSIGRLETQYF.

In nucleotides, the CDR3 is TGTGCCAGCAGTTTACGTCAGGGGGCGGTTGGCTACACCTTC. This encodes CASSLRQGAVGYTF. The chain is built from TRBV28 and TRBJ1-2; 8 bases match TRBD1. V lost 2 bases to trimming and J lost 7 bases; unmatched junction nucleotides: 6. The CDR3 covers 14 residues. CDR1 is MDHEN and CDR2 is SYDVKM in the germline V gene.